This T cell receptor (beta chain) was captured in a study of CD8 T cells in ankylosing spondylitis. This clonotype was counted a few times. As yet, its antigen is unknown. General study findings and limits: Reactive arthritis synovial fluid and blood were previously reported to contain some motif variants. Seemingly characteristic of ankylosing spondylitis blood was a TCR beta motif consisting of under 10 highly homologous variants.

The germline V and J ends were trimmed by 0 bases and 7 bases, with 22 bases remaining between them. The CDR3 loop spans 18 amino acids. CDR1 is LGHNA, CDR2 YNFKEQ, per germline. TCRdb ran MiXCR on the 5' RACE reads and lists one entry per CDR3 protein. The table lists about 300,000 distinct CDR3 sequences, roughly 11% of them singletons. Material: blood, either unsorted or a sorted T cell fraction (not recorded which). V gene TRBV4-2 combines with J gene TRBJ1-5; the D gene is possibly TRBD1 (5 bases). This clonotype was obtained from a female donor with ankylosing spondylitis or in good health (not recorded which). The DNA of the CDR3 is TGTGCCAGCAGCCAAGAATCGTCAAGGGCAGGGAGGTACCAGCCCCAGCATTTT. Translation gives CASSQESSRAGRYQPQHF.